Shown below are 19 T cell receptor beta chains from a single sample sequenced in a study of prognosis after radiotherapy for stage I lung cancer. It was by two-round multiplex PCR that TCR beta CDR3 was amplified from genomic DNA. Round one of PCR was performed, and it used primers specific to each TRBV and TRBJ gene. TCRdb reprocessed the multiplex PCR reads via MiXCR and lists one record per CDR3 protein. The sample gives 50,000 to 75,000 distinct CDR3 sequences, about 25% of which show up once; about 7.5% is in the top ten. The sample consisted of PBMCs, taken before or after stereotactic body radiation therapy (not recorded which). The origin of the receptors is a donor of 50 years or more with non-small cell lung cancer.

This clonotype was observed many times. The chain is built from TRBV10-3 and TRBJ2-2, with D possibly matching TRBD1 (6 bases). The CDR3 has 12 residues. Looked up from germline, CDR1 is ENHRY and CDR2 is SYGVKD. CDR3 protein: CATGQNTGELFF. The CDR3 region has the DNA TGTGCTACGGGACAGAACACCGGGGAGCTGTTTTTT.

At least ten counts were recorded for this clonotype. The J gene is TRBJ2-7, the V gene TRBV20-1; D may be TRBD2 (5 bases). Germline V CDR1 and CDR2: DFQATT, SNEGSKA (reference sequence). Trimming removed 3 bases from V and 6 bases from J, with 15 bases in between. This CDR3 region has 13 residues. DNA for the CDR3: TGCAGTGCTAGCGGGGTTCTGATGGGCGAGCAGTACTTC. It yields the protein CSASGVLMGEQYF.

This clonotype was seen many times. The chain combines TRBV6-1 with TRBJ2-5; tentatively, D is TRBD1 (5 bases). The V end was cut by 8 bases, the J end by 2 bases, with 18 bases between. CDR3 length: 15 residues. Germline loops: CDR1 MNHNS, CDR2 SASEGT. The CDR3 loop is CASATPTRGQETQYF. CDR3 DNA sequence: TGTGCCAGCGCCACCCCCACAAGGGGACAAGAGACCCAGTACTTC.

This clonotype was observed many times. This chain connects TRBV5-1 to TRBJ1-1, with unresolved D. The CDR3 runs 14 residues. Germline V CDR1 and CDR2: SGHRS, YFSETQ. Trimming took off 6 bases at V and 0 bases at J, with 12 bases between the two ends. The CDR3 sequence: CASTRDGMNTEAFF. DNA for the CDR3: TGCGCCAGCACCAGAGACGGAATGAACACTGAAGCTTTCTTT. Full variable domain (outside the CDR3, taken from reference TRBV5-1 and TRBJ1-1): KAGVTQTPRYLIKTRGQQVTLSCSPISGHRSVSWYQQTPGQGLQFLFEYFSETQRNKGNFPGRFSGRQFSNSRSEMNVSTLELGDSALYLCASTRDGMNTEAFFGQGTRLTVV.

In its sample, this clonotype was seen many times. This rearrangement joins TRBV20-1 to TRBJ2-2, with D unresolved. CDR3 size: 12 residues. The germline CDR1 and CDR2 sequences are DFQATT and SNEGSKA (reference sequence). With 3 bases removed from V and 1 base from J, the gap between germline ends came to 3 bases. CDR3 coding DNA: TGCAGTGCTAGCGAGAACACCGGGGAGCTGTTTTTT. Translation gives CSASENTGELFF.

This clonotype has at least ten counts. The rearrangement links TRBV25-1 to TRBJ1-6; tentative D call: TRBD1 (5 bases). Germline V gives CDR1 MGHDK, CDR2 SYGVNS. The CDR3 loop spans 15 amino acids. V was shortened by 6 bases and J by 0 bases, with 9 bases between the two germline ends. The CDR3 spells CASRGGGSYNSPLHF. For the CDR3, the DNA is TGTGCCAGCAGGGGGGGTGGCTCCTATAATTCACCCCTCCACTTT.

This clonotype has ten or more counts. The gene calls are TRBV5-1 and TRBJ2-5; D not certain. The CDR3 is 13 amino acids. The V gene lost 5 bases and the J gene lost 4 bases, with 12 bases spanning the gap. Germline assignment: CDR1 SGHRS and CDR2 YFSETQ. The CDR3 reads CASSRAKAETQYF. CDR3 bases: TGCGCCAGCAGTCGCGCCAAAGCAGAGACCCAGTACTTC.

This clonotype was recorded many times. The gene calls are TRBV12-3 or TRBV12-4 and TRBJ1-1, with D maybe TRBD1 (6 bases). The CDR3 length is 14 residues. V lost 5 bases to trimming and J lost 1 base, with 11 bases between them. CDR3 bases: TGTGCCAGCAGTATGGACAGTCGGAACACTGAAGCTTTCTTT. Its translation is CASSMDSRNTEAFF.

This clonotype was seen many times. This rearrangement joins TRBV27 to TRBJ1-5, with TRBD1 matching 8 bases. The J segment lost 5 bases and the V segment lost 6 bases, leaving 15 bases of the junction unmatched. Germline V gene data show CDR1 as MNHEY and CDR2 as SMNVEV (reference sequence). This CDR3 spans 17 amino acids. Here the CDR3 reads CASRFLPGQASDQPQHF. The CDR3, as DNA: TGTGCCAGCAGGTTCCTCCCGGGACAGGCAAGCGATCAGCCCCAGCATTTT.

In this sample, this clonotype turned up many times. Written as DNA, the CDR3 is TGTGCCAGCAGTCCGTGGACTAGCGGGGGGACCGGGGAGCTGTTTTTT. Protein product: CASSPWTSGGTGELFF. The V call is TRBV12-3 or TRBV12-4, the J call TRBJ2-2; TRBD2 matches at 14 bases. The V gene end was trimmed by 5 bases and the J gene end by 5 bases; junction bases not matched to a gene: 4. The CDR3 consists of 16 residues.

This clonotype was counted ten times or more. Here the CDR3 reads CASSWTGSSYEQYF. The CDR3 bases are TGTGCCAGCAGTTGGACAGGCTCCTCCTACGAGCAGTACTTC. This chain connects TRBV12-3 or TRBV12-4 to TRBJ2-7; 7 nucleotides match TRBD1. Trimming cost V 4 bases and J 0 bases; bases outside gene matches: 3. The CDR3 is made up of 14 amino acids.

In its sample, this clonotype was seen many times. The gene calls are TRBV5-1 and TRBJ1-6; D is perhaps TRBD1 (5 bases). The CDR3 runs to 13 residues. Between the trimmed V and J ends, which lost 0 bases and 7 bases, there was a span of 5 bases. The germline CDR1 and CDR2 sequences are SGHRS and YFSETQ. The CDR3 spells CASSLGQNSPLHF. The CDR3 DNA sequence: TGCGCCAGCAGCTTGGGACAGAATTCACCCCTCCACTTT.

Comment on this clonotype: A far larger clone is one base from this, pointing to a likely read error. The chain uses TRBV6-2 or TRBV6-3 and TRBJ2-3; D is perhaps TRBD1 (6 bases). V lost 6 bases to trimming and J lost 3 bases, with 13 bases between them. This CDR3 has 14 amino acids. In germline, CDR1 is MNHEY, CDR2 SVGEGT. As DNA, the CDR3 is TGTGCCAGCAGGCCGGGACATGGAACAGATACGCAGTATTTT. Its protein product is CASRPGHGTDTQYF.

Ten or more counts support this clonotype. The rearrangement uses TRBV20-1 and TRBJ2-1; TRBD2 agrees at 15 bases. V gave up 6 bases and J gave up 1 base; unmatched junction bases: 16. Per germline, CDR1 DFQATT and CDR2 SNEGSKA (reference sequence). The CDR3 spans 20 residues. The CDR3, as DNA: TGCAGTGCCTCCAGCGGGGGTGGACTAGCGGGGGGGAGGTCCTACAATGAGCAGTTCTTC. Residues: CSASSGGGLAGGRSYNEQFF.

This clonotype was recorded at least ten times. The chain is built from TRBV6-5 and TRBJ1-3; D perhaps matches TRBD1 (6 bases). Germline-derived CDR1 and CDR2 are MNHEY and SVGAGI. The V gene lost 0 bases and the J gene lost 4 bases, with 16 bases spanning the gap. CDR3 length: 17 amino acids. CDR3 sequence reads: CASSYSMLVGQGNTIYF. The CDR3 DNA is TGTGCCAGCAGTTACTCAATGCTCGTCGGACAGGGAAACACCATATATTTT.

At least ten counts were recorded for this clonotype. The chain recombines TRBV6-1 with TRBJ2-1; D call uncertain. This CDR3 contains 15 residues. Germline assignment: CDR1 MNHNS and CDR2 SASEGT. V was clipped by 0 bases and J by 6 bases, with 12 bases between them. In DNA form, the CDR3 reads TGTGCCAGCAGTGAAGCGCGGCGGTTCGTCAATGAGCAGTTCTTC. Residues: CASSEARRFVNEQFF.

This clonotype appeared many times. The chain links TRBV6-2 or TRBV6-3 to TRBJ2-7, with D perhaps matching TRBD1 or TRBD2 (5 bases each). Germline V gene sequence: CDR1 MNHEY, CDR2 SVGEGT. The CDR3 runs 15 residues. V shed 5 bases and J shed 5 bases, with 19 bases lying between them. The CDR3 sequence: CASSLTPGAADEQYF. The CDR3 DNA follows: TGTGCCAGCAGTCTCACTCCCGGGGCAGCCGACGAGCAGTACTTC.

This clonotype was counted ten times or more. The chain joins TRBV7-2 to TRBJ1-2, with D hard to call. Germline V gene data show CDR1 as SGHTA and CDR2 as FQGNSA. Trimming removed 5 bases from V and 2 bases from J, with 15 bases in between. This CDR3 contains 15 residues. DNA for the CDR3: TGTGCCAGCAGCCCAACCCCGGGCGGGAACTATGGCTACACCTTC. Translated: CASSPTPGGNYGYTF.

This clonotype has ten or more counts. The genes are TRBV5-4 and TRBJ2-2; 11 nucleotides agree with TRBD1. The J segment lost 7 bases and the V segment lost 4 bases, leaving 12 bases of the junction unmatched. Germline V gene data show CDR1 as SGHNT and CDR2 as YYREEE (reference sequence). This CDR3 spans 17 amino acids. This CDR3 reads CASSRPGTGGMGGELFF. In DNA, the CDR3 is TGTGCCAGCAGCCGTCCCGGGACAGGGGGGATGGGCGGGGAGCTGTTTTTT.